Shown below are 5 T cell receptor beta chains from a single sample sequenced in a study of CD8 T cells in ankylosing spondylitis. General study findings and limits: The study identified a TCR beta motif of eight highly homologous variants that appeared characteristic of ankylosing spondylitis blood.

TCRdb passed the 5' RACE reads through MiXCR, listing each CDR3 protein once. In the table there are roughly 490,000 distinct CDR3 sequences, about 5.4% of which are singletons. The antigens these receptors bind are not known. The specimen sequenced was blood, either unsorted or a sorted T cell fraction (not recorded which). Receptors were obtained from a male donor with ankylosing spondylitis.

The chain uses TRBV5-1 and TRBJ1-1, with D possibly TRBD1 on 5 matching bases. Trimming pared 2 bases from V and 6 bases from J, leaving 23 bases between. Germline V gene data show CDR1 as SGHRS and CDR2 as YFSETQ. This CDR3 comprises 17 residues. CDR3 sequence: CASSFKGWGPNTSEAFF. The CDR3 DNA follows: TGCGCCAGCAGCTTTAAGGGTTGGGGACCGAACACTTCTGAAGCTTTCTTT.

This clonotype was seen at least ten times. The chain couples TRBV5-1 to TRBJ1-4; TRBD1 is a possible D gene (5 bases). Germline CDR1 SGHRS, CDR2 YFSETQ. Trimming shortened V by 2 bases and J by 3 bases, and 11 bases separated the two germline ends. The CDR3 is made up of 15 amino acids. The CDR3 is CASSFGGASNEKLFF. CDR3 sequence (DNA): TGCGCCAGCAGCTTTGGTGGGGCATCTAATGAAAAACTGTTTTTT.

This clonotype was recorded at least ten times. The chain has TRBV5-1 and TRBJ2-1; the D is unclear. The V gene lost 0 bases and the J gene lost 5 bases, with 9 bases spanning the gap. The germline gives CDR1 SGHRS, CDR2 YFSETQ. CDR3 length: 14 residues. CDR3: CASSLAGRNNEQFF. DNA of the CDR3: TGCGCCAGCAGCTTGGCTGGACGGAACAATGAGCAGTTCTTC.

This clonotype was seen at least ten times. The chain is built from TRBV25-1 and TRBJ1-6; D is unclear. This CDR3 is built from 15 residues. Germline V gene sequence: CDR1 MGHDK, CDR2 SYGVNS. Trimming took off 8 bases at V and 6 bases at J, with 17 bases between the two ends. The CDR3 spells CASFPPGSSNSPLHF. The CDR3 region has the DNA TGTGCCAGCTTCCCCCCGGGGTCTAGTAATTCACCCCTCCACTTT.

The chain carries TRBV7-2 and TRBJ1-6; D gene unclear. Trimming shortened V by 2 bases and J by 10 bases, and 15 bases separated the two germline ends. Germline loops: CDR1 SGHTA, CDR2 FQGNSA. The CDR3 covers 15 residues. The CDR3 DNA follows: TGTGCCAGCAGCTTATTTCCAGGCCCCCGGTCACCCCTCCACTTT. Protein sequence: CASSLFPGPRSPLHF.